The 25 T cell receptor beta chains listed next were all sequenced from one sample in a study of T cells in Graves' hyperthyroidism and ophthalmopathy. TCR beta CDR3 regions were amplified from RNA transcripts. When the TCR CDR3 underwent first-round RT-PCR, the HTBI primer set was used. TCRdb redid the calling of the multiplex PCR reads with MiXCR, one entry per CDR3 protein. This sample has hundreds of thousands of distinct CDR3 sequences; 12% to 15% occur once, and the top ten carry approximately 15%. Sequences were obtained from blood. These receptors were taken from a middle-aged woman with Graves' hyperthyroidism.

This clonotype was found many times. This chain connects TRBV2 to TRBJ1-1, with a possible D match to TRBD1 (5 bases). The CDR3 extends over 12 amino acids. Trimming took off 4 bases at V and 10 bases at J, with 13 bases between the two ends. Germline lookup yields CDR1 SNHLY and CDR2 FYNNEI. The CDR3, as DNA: TGTGCCAGCAGTGGGGCAGGGATTATAGCTTTCTTT. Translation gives CASSGAGIIAFF.

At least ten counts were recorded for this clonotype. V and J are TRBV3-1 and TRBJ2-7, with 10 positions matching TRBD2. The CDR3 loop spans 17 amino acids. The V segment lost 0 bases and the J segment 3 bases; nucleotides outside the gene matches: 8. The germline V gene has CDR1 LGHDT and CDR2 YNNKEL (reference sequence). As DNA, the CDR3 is TGTGCCAGCAGCCAAGAGGCTAGCGGGAGTTATTTCTACGAGCAGTACTTC. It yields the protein CASSQEASGSYFYEQYF.

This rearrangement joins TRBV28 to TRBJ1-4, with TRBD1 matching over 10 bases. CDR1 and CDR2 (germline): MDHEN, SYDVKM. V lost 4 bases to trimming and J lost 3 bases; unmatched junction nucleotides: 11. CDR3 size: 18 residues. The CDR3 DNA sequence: TGTGCCAGCAGTTCCCCCAGACAGGGGGCTCAGGCTAATGAAAAACTGTTTTTT. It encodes CASSSPRQGAQANEKLFF. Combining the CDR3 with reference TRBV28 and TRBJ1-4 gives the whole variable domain DVKVTQSSRYLVKRTGEKVFLECVQDMDHENMFWYRQDPGLGLRLIYFSYDVKMKEKGDIPEGYSVSREKKERFSLILESASTNQTSMYLCASSSPRQGAQANEKLFFGSGTQLSVL.

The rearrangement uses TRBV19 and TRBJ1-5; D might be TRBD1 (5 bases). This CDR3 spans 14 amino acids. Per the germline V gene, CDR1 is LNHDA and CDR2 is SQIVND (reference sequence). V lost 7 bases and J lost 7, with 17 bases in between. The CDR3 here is CASNSGGSWQPQHF. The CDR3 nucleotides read TGTGCCAGTAACTCGGGGGGATCCTGGCAGCCCCAGCATTTT.

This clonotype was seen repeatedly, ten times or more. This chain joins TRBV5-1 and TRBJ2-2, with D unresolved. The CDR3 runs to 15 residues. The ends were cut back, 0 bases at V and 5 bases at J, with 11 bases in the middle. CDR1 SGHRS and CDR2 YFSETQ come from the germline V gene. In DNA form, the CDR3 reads TGCGCCAGCAGCTTGGATGGCAGCTGGACCGGGGAGCTGTTTTTT. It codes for CASSLDGSWTGELFF.

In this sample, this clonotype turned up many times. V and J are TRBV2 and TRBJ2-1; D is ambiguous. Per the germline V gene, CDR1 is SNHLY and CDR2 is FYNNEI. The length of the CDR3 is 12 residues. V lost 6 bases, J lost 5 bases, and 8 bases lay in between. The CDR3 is CASSWAHNEQFF. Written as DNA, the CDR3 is TGTGCCAGCAGCTGGGCCCACAATGAGCAGTTCTTC. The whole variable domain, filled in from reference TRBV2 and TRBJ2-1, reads EPEVTQTPSHQVTQMGQEVILRCVPISNHLYFYWYRQILGQKVEFLVSFYNNEISEKSEIFDDQFSVERPDGSNFTLKIRSTKLEDSAMYFCASSWAHNEQFFGPGTRLTVL.

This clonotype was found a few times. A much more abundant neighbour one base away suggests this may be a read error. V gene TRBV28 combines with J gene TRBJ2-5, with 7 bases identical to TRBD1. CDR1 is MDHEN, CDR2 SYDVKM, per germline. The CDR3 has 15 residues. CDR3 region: CASSFQGQSQETQCF. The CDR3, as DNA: TGTGCCAGCAGTTTCCAGGGACAGAGCCAAGAGACCCAGTGCTTC.

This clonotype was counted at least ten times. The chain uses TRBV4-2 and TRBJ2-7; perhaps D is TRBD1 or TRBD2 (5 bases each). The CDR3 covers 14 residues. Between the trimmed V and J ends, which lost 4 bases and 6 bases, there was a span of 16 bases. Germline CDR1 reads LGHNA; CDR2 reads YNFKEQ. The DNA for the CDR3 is TGTGCCAGCAGCCCTGGGGACGGAGTGGGCGAGCAGTACTTC. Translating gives CASSPGDGVGEQYF.

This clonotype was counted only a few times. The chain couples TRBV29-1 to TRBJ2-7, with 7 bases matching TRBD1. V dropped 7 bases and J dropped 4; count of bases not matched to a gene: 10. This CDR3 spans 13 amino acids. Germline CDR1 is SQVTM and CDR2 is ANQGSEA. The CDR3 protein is CSAETGIEYEQYF. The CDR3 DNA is TGCAGCGCCGAGACAGGGATCGAATACGAGCAGTACTTC.

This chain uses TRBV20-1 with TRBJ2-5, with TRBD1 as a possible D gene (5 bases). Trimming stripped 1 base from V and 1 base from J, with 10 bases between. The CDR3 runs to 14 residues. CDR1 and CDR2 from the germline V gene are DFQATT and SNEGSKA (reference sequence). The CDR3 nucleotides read TGCAGTGCTAGAGGGCAGGGAAGCCAAGAGACCCAGTACTTC. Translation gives CSARGQGSQETQYF.

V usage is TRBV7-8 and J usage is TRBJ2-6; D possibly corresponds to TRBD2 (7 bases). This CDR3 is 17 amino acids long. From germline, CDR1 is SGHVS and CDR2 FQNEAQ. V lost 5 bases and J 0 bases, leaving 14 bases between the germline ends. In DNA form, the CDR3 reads TGTGCCAGCAGCCTAGGGGGGGGGCCCTCTGGGGCCAACGTCCTGACTTTC. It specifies CASSLGGGPSGANVLTF.

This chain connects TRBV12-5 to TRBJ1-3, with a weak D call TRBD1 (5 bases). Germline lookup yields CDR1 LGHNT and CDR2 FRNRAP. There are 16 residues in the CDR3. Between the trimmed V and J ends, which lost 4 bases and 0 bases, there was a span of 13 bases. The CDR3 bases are TGTGCTAGTGGTTCGATGGGACGCGGCTCTGGAAACACCATATATTTT. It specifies CASGSMGRGSGNTIYF.

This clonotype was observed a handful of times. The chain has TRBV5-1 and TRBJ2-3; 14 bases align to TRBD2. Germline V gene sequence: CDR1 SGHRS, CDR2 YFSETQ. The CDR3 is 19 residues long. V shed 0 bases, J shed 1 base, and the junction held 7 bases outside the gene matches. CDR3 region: CASSLVPGLAGDRTDTQYF. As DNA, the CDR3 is TGCGCCAGCAGCTTGGTACCGGGACTAGCGGGAGACCGCACAGATACGCAGTATTTT.

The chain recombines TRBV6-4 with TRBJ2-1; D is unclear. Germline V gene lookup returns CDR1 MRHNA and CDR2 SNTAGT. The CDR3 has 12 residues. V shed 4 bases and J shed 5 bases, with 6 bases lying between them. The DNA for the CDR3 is TGTGCCAGCAGTGGCGTGAACAATGAGCAGTTCTTC. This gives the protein CASSGVNNEQFF.

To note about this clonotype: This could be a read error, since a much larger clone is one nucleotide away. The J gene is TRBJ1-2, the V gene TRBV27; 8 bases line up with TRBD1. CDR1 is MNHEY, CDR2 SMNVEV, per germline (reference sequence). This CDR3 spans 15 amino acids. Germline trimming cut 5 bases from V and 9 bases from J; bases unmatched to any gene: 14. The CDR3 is CASSTTGGPPMSYTF. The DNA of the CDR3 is TGTGCCAGCAGTACAACAGGGGGTCCCCCTATGAGCTACACCTTC.

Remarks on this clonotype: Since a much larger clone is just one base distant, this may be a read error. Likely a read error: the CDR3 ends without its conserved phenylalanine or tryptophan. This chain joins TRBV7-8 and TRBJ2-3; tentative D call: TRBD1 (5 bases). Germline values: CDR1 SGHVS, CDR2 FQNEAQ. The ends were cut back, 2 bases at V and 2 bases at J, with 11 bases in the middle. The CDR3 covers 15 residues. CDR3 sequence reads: CASSLLGRNTDTQYI. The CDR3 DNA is TGTGCCAGCAGCTTATTGGGGCGGAACACAGATACGCAGTATATT.

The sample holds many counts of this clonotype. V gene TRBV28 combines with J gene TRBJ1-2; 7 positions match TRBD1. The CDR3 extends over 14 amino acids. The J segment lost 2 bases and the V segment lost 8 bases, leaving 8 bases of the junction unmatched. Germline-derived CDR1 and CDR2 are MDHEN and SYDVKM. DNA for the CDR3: TGTGCCAGCTCCCGGGAAGGGGGCAACTATGGCTACACCTTC. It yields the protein CASSREGGNYGYTF.

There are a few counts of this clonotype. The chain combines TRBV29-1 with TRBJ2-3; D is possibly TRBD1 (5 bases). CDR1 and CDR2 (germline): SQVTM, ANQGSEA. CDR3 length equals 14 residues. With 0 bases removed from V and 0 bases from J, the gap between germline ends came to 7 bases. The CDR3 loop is CSVEDTGSTDTQYF. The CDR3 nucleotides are TGCAGCGTTGAAGATACAGGCAGCACAGATACGCAGTATTTT.

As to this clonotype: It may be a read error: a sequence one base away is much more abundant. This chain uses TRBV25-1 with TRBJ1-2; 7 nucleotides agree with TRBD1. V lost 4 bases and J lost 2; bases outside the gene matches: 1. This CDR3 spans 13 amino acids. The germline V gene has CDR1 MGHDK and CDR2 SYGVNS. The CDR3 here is CASSVQGNYGYTF. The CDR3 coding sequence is TGTGCCAGCAGTGTACAGGGGAACTATGGCTACACCTTC.

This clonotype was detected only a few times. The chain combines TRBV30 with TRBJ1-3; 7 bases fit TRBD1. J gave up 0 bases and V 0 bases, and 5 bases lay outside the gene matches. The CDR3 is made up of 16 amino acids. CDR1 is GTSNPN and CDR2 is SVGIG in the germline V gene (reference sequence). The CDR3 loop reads CAWSVKGATSGNTIYF. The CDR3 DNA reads TGTGCCTGGAGTGTTAAGGGGGCTACCTCTGGAAACACCATATATTTT.

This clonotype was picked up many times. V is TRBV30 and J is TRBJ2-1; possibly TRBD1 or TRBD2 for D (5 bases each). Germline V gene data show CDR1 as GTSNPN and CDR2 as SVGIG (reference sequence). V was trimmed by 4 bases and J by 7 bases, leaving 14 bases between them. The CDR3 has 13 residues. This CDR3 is CAWTVGPENEQFF. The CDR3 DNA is TGTGCCTGGACTGTGGGACCAGAGAATGAGCAGTTCTTC.

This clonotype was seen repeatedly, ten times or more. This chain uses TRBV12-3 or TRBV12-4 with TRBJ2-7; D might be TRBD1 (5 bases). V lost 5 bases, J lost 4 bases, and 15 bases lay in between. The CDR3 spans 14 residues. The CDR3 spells CASSPDTVVYEQYF. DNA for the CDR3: TGTGCCAGCAGTCCGGACACCGTTGTGTACGAGCAGTACTTC.

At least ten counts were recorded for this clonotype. CDR3 DNA: TGTGCCAGCAGTGAATTCGGGGGCCTCTCAGCAAACTATGGCTACACCTTC. Its protein is CASSEFGGLSANYGYTF. The rearrangement uses TRBV2 and TRBJ1-2, with a possible D match to TRBD1 (6 bases). Germline CDR1 reads SNHLY; CDR2 reads FYNNEI. V was shortened by 2 bases and J by 2 bases, with 18 bases between the two germline ends. This CDR3 region has 17 residues.

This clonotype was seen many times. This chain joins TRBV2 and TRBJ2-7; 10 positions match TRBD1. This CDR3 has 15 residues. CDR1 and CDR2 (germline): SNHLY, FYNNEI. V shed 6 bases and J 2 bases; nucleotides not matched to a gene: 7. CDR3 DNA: TGTGCCAGCAGATCCTCAGGACAGGGGGCCTACGAGCAGTACTTC. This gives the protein CASRSSGQGAYEQYF.

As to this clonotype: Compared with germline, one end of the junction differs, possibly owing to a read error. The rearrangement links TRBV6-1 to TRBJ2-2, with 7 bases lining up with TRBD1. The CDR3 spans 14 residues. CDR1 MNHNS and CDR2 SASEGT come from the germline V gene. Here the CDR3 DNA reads TGTGCCAGCAGTCAGACAGGGAACGCCGGGGAGCTGTTTTTT. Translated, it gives CASSQTGNAGELFF.